This TCR beta chain was captured by sequencing in a study of T cells after yellow fever vaccination. Study observations and caveats: Most primary-vaccination clones reappeared after the booster (96% CD4, about 87% CD8). CD4 and CD8 compartments shared a small share of clonotypes. Abundant clonotypes from the bulk population could get into FACS-sorted repertoires as contaminants.

This clonotype was counted between two and nine times. Its target is unknown. One entry per CDR3 protein, called by TCRdb with MiXCR from the 5' RACE reads. The sample includes 400,000 to 650,000 distinct CDR3 sequences, around a fifth seen only once; the top ten take 16%. The sequencing used PBMCs, collected roughly 20 days after the first yellow fever vaccination. The clonotype was recovered from a man aged 18-30 years who received the YFV17D yellow fever vaccine.

CDR3 sequence (DNA): TGCAGCGCCAGCAGGACAGGGACCACCGGGGAGCTGTTTTTT. Its translation is CSASRTGTTGELFF. The gene calls are TRBV29-1 and TRBJ2-2; 8 nucleotides line up with TRBD1. Trimming took 7 bases from V and 4 from J; bases not matched to a gene: 8. The CDR3 has 14 residues. Per germline, CDR1 SQVTM and CDR2 ANQGSEA.